A single sample gave rise to the 16 T cell receptor beta chains below, sequenced in a study of cytomegalovirus exposure and HLA in healthy donors. The PCR made use of 60 Vbeta and 13 Jbeta primers. Some clones are missing from TCRdb's copy, which holds only in-frame ones; the method was immunoSEQ multiplex PCR. The table includes about 130,000 clones, roughly 76% detected once. Sequencing was done on a sample of PBMCs. These receptors came from a woman in her fifties or sixties in good health and CMV-seronegative.

The chain recombines TRBV7-8 with TRBJ2-7; 9 nucleotides match TRBD2. Germline assignment: CDR1 SGHVS and CDR2 FQNEAQ. Germline trimming cut 1 base from V and 2 bases from J; bases unmatched to any gene: 12. The CDR3 consists of 18 residues. The CDR3 sequence is CASSLGPSGRTLAYEQYF. The CDR3 bases are TGTGCCAGCAGCTTAGGTCCCAGCGGGAGGACTCTTGCCTACGAGCAGTACTTC.

The chain employs TRBV7-2 and TRBJ2-3; TRBD2 is a possible D gene (5 bases). The V end was cut by 1 base, the J end by 4 bases, with 12 bases between. CDR1 and CDR2 (germline): SGHTA, FQGNSA. The CDR3 runs to 15 residues. DNA of the CDR3: TGTGCCAGCAGCTTAGTAACGGGAATAGCAGATACGCAGTATTTT. Its protein is CASSLVTGIADTQYF.

This clone has a single count. The rearrangement links TRBV19 to TRBJ2-1, with TRBD2 as a possible D gene (6 bases). V was pared by 8 bases and J by 0 bases, with 17 bases between. The CDR3 runs 16 residues. Germline CDR1 and CDR2: LNHDA and SQIVND (reference sequence). For the CDR3, the DNA is TGTGCCAGTCGTCGCGGAGGGCTTATCTCCTACAATGAGCAGTTCTTC. Translating gives CASRRGGLISYNEQFF. Combining the CDR3 with reference TRBV19 and TRBJ2-1 gives the whole variable domain DGGITQSPKYLFRKEGQNVTLSCEQNLNHDAMYWYRQDPGQGLRLIYYSQIVNDFQKGDIAEGYSVSREKKESFPLTVTSAQKNPTAFYLCASRRGGLISYNEQFFGPGTRLTVL.

This sequence joins TRBV19 and TRBJ2-3; D not certain. Germline assignment: CDR1 LNHDA and CDR2 SQIVND (reference sequence). Deletions cut 2 bases from V and 3 bases from J, with 6 bases between. CDR3 length equals 13 residues. The CDR3 sequence is CASSIRHTDTQYF. CDR3 nucleotides: TGTGCCAGTAGTATAAGACATACAGATACGCAGTATTTT.

This chain connects TRBV7-9 to TRBJ2-5; TRBD2 is a possible D gene (5 bases). The end of the DNA is better explained by TRBJ2-7, so the J call may be wrong. Germline assignment: CDR1 SEHNR and CDR2 FQNEAQ (reference sequence). The CDR3 totals 12 residues. CDR3 region: CASSLWGVEQYF. The CDR3, as DNA: TGTGCCAGCAGCTTATGGGGAGTCGAGCAGTACTTC.

The chain joins TRBV27 to TRBJ2-7, with 7 bases aligning to TRBD2. The CDR3 length is 15 residues. The germline CDR1 and CDR2 sequences are MNHEY and SMNVEV (reference sequence). The junction had 11 bases not matched to a gene; V was cut back by 6 bases and J by 3 bases. The CDR3 loop is CASSQSPGRVYEQYF. CDR3 sequence (DNA): TGTGCCAGCAGCCAATCCCCTGGGAGGGTCTACGAGCAGTACTTC.

The V and J genes are TRBV6-5 and TRBJ1-2; D is unresolved. The length of the CDR3 is 13 residues. Per germline, CDR1 MNHEY and CDR2 SVGAGI. V was pared by 3 bases and J by 8 bases, with 13 bases between. The CDR3 here is CASSYDFLEGYTF. The CDR3 bases are TGTGCCAGCAGTTATGACTTCCTTGAGGGCTACACCTTC.

The J gene is TRBJ1-1, the V gene TRBV6-5; 7 bases match TRBD1. The CDR3 loop spans 14 amino acids. The germline V gene encodes CDR1 MNHEY and CDR2 SVGAGI. V gave up 6 bases and J gave up 0 bases; unmatched junction bases: 4. CDR3 sequence reads: CASRKQGMNTEAFF. CDR3 nucleotide sequence: TGTGCCAGCAGGAAACAGGGGATGAACACTGAAGCTTTCTTT.

This clone was counted a few times. V and J are TRBV19 and TRBJ1-5, with D maybe TRBD1 (6 bases). Looked up from germline, CDR1 is LNHDA and CDR2 is SQIVND (reference sequence). The CDR3 covers 15 residues. V lost 1 base to trimming and J lost 0 bases, with 7 bases between them. DNA for the CDR3: TGTGCCAGTAGTATAGGGACAGCTAGCAATCAGCCCCAGCATTTT. It codes for CASSIGTASNQPQHF.

This rearrangement joins TRBV4-3 to TRBJ2-2; tentative D call: TRBD1 (6 bases). Germline V CDR1 and CDR2: LGHNA, YSLEER. The CDR3 consists of 15 residues. Trimming shortened V by 0 bases and J by 4 bases, and 9 bases separated the two germline ends. The CDR3 DNA sequence: TGCGCCAGCAGCCAAGAGGGGGCGGGCACCGGGGAGCTGTTTTTT. Protein: CASSQEGAGTGELFF.

The rearrangement joins TRBV5-1 to TRBJ1-1; possibly TRBD1 for D (5 bases). The CDR3 is made up of 14 amino acids. Per germline, CDR1 SGHRS and CDR2 YFSETQ. V shed 0 bases and J shed 1 base, with 7 bases lying between them. The CDR3 DNA sequence: TGCGCCAGCAGCTTGGAAGGACAGAACACTGAAGCTTTCTTT. This sequence encodes CASSLEGQNTEAFF.

The chain joins TRBV27 to TRBJ2-1; D is undetermined. V was shortened by 5 bases and J by 7 bases, with 15 bases between the two germline ends. The CDR3 runs to 14 residues. CDR1 is MNHEY and CDR2 is SMNVEV in the germline V gene (reference sequence). The CDR3 sequence is CASSPLSEYNEQFF. The DNA for the CDR3 is TGTGCCAGCAGTCCGCTCTCGGAGTATAATGAGCAGTTCTTC.

This rearrangement joins TRBV5-6 to TRBJ2-7, with TRBD2 as a possible D gene (6 bases). CDR1 and CDR2 from the germline V gene are SGHDT and YYEEEE. The CDR3 covers 13 residues. V lost 3 bases and J lost 6, with 13 bases in between. CDR3 coding DNA: TGTGCCAGCAGCTGGGGGGTTGGGAGCGAGCAGTACTTC. This encodes CASSWGVGSEQYF.

The chain joins TRBV29-1 to TRBJ2-1, with 8 bases aligning to TRBD1. Trimming took 4 bases from V and 9 from J; bases not matched to a gene: 11. The length of the CDR3 is 14 residues. CDR1 is SQVTM, CDR2 ANQGSEA, per germline. This CDR3 reads CSVGGQGGGGEQFF. For the CDR3, the DNA is TGCAGCGTTGGAGGACAGGGAGGTGGAGGTGAGCAGTTCTTC.

The sample holds one count of this clone. This CDR3 is CASSFVAGFSGNTIYF. CDR3 in DNA: TGTGCCAGCAGCTTTGTGGCAGGTTTCTCTGGAAACACCATATATTTT. V usage is TRBV5-6 and J usage is TRBJ1-3; D is unclear. Trimming left V 2 bases short and J 0 bases short, with 12 bases between. The CDR3 extends over 16 amino acids. CDR1 is SGHDT and CDR2 is YYEEEE in the germline V gene.

Concerning this clone: At one end the junction does not follow the germline gene, possibly because of a read error. The rearrangement joins TRBV7-9 to TRBJ2-3; 11 bases fit TRBD2. The CDR3 runs 15 residues. CDR1 is SEHNR and CDR2 is FQNEAQ in the germline V gene (reference sequence). CDR3 nucleotides: TGTTCCAGCAGCTTTAGCGGGAGGGCCCCAGATACGCAGTATTTT. This codes for CSSSFSGRAPDTQYF.